This entry lists 6 T cell receptor beta chains sequenced from one sample in a study of blood T cell repertoires in COVID-19. Libraries were prepared by immunoSEQ multiplex PCR; TCRdb keeps only in-frame clonotypes and omits some of them. The sample consists of 40,000 to 45,000 clones, 86% of them appearing once. Sequenced sample: peripheral blood. The receptors originated from a man between 60 and 75 years old with active COVID-19.

J is TRBJ2-7 and V is TRBV7-8, with TRBD2 identical over 11 bases. CDR3 size: 15 residues. Looked up from germline, CDR1 is SGHVS and CDR2 is FQNEAQ. Losses at the gene ends were 1 base for V and 2 bases for J; bases not matched to a gene: 1. The CDR3 coding sequence is TGTGCCAGCAGCTTAGTGACTAGCGGGACCTACGAGCAGTACTTC. It codes for CASSLVTSGTYEQYF.

This clone was counted only a few times. The V call is TRBV19, the J call TRBJ1-2; 7 bases map to TRBD1. J gave up 8 bases and V 4 bases, and 16 bases lay outside the gene matches. The CDR3 has 16 amino acids. Per germline, CDR1 LNHDA and CDR2 SQIVND (reference sequence). This CDR3 is CASSKHDRAIFSGYTF. The CDR3, as DNA: TGTGCCAGTAGTAAGCATGACAGGGCCATTTTCTCCGGCTACACCTTC.

The gene calls are TRBV3-1 (or the pseudogene TRBV3-2) and TRBJ2-1; 14 bases line up with TRBD2. Germline V gene data show CDR1 as LGHDT and CDR2 as YNNKEL (reference sequence). V gave up 6 bases and J gave up 8 bases; unmatched junction bases: 3. The length of the CDR3 is 14 residues. The CDR3 bases are TGTGCCAGCAGAGGGACTAGCGGGAGCTATGAGCAGTTCTTC. Its protein product is CASRGTSGSYEQFF.

The chain couples TRBV5-4 to TRBJ2-1, with TRBD2 identical over 9 bases. This CDR3 region has 15 residues. V lost 0 bases, J lost 4 bases, and 2 bases stayed unmatched. The germline V gene has CDR1 SGHNT and CDR2 YYREEE (reference sequence). The chain's CDR3 is CASSLDLAGYNEQFF. In DNA, the CDR3 is TGTGCCAGCAGCTTGGATCTAGCGGGGTACAATGAGCAGTTCTTC.

This chain uses TRBV13 with TRBJ2-3; 7 positions agree with TRBD1. CDR3 size: 13 residues. J was trimmed by 2 bases and V by 11 bases; bases with no gene match: 7. CDR1 PRHDT and CDR2 FYEKMQ come from the germline V gene (reference sequence). The CDR3 reads CAGKTGPTDTQYF. For the CDR3, the DNA is TGTGCCGGAAAGACAGGGCCCACAGATACGCAGTATTTT.

The V gene is TRBV7-2, the J gene TRBJ2-3; 7 bases match TRBD1. The V and J ends lost 0 bases and 9 bases, in that order; junction bases with no gene match: 6. Germline V CDR1 and CDR2: SGHTA, FQGNSA. The CDR3 spans 14 residues. The CDR3 region is CASSLATSGQTQYF. The CDR3 DNA follows: TGTGCCAGCAGCTTAGCGACCTCGGGACAGACGCAGTATTTT.